This section outlines one T cell receptor beta chain sequence together with its context. Its binding antigen is unknown. There are no base qualities to consult, and no much larger clone falls within one base. The data stem from a study of cytomegalovirus exposure and HLA in healthy donors (dated by TCRdb to about 2017). Regarding the research as a whole: An earlier analysis of some 620 of the donors reported under 300 Gb of sequence data and 100 million to 120 million unique TCR beta sequences obtained from 180 million or so T cells. The genetic ancestry cluster associated with self-reported Caucasian donors included around 76% of the approximately 400 genotyped donors. A later genetic analysis took genome-wide SNP genotypes for about 55% of the 666 donors and used that subset as a discovery cohort. The study was designed to test whether signatures of past pathogen exposure could be identified by cataloging public T cell receptors. The study used immunosequencing to profile the T cell repertoires of about 670 subjects and linked those repertoires to cytomegalovirus serostatus. Every repertoire in the discovery cohort had been generated on one and the same sequencing platform. Among 350 to 400 genotyped donors of the cohort, an average of approximately 240,000 unique TCR beta nucleotide sequences were sequenced per donor, approximately 20% of them non-productive. Roughly 300 gigabases of sequencing data and around 80 million unique TCR sequences made up an early release that covered over 550 HLA-typed donors. In the later analysis, no new phenotypic data were used to find candidate immune exposures; instead, reliance was placed on TCR beta sequences and their occurrence across donors. HLA typing included class I and class II loci at four-digit resolution. Donor age, sex, ethnicity and CMV serostatus were compiled alongside the repertoire data. To predict cytomegalovirus infection status, the study brought together high-throughput TCR immunosequencing, statistical association of individual TCRs with disease status, and machine learning. About five DR-DQ haplotypes were treated as single units for association and clustering because of strong linkage in the cohort. To study patterns of TCR occurrence, a later analysis re-analyzed previously published TCR beta repertoires from more than 550 donors and added high-resolution HLA genotyping. An earlier analysis of about 600 of the donors used high-throughput TCR beta sequencing to judge whether each TCR beta V gene segment behaved as functional or pseudogenic. A separate validation cohort of approximately 120 different subjects was used in addition to the 666-subject first cohort. Typing coverage varied by locus: about 620-640 donors for A, B, C, DRB1 and DQB1; more than 500 for DQA1; more than 600 for DPA1; approximately 490 for DPB1. General study outcomes and caveats: Compared with equally common non-associated chains, HLA-associated TCR beta chains in a later analysis were more clonally expanded and had lower generation probabilities. Across donors, most TCR sequences were observed very rarely, whereas some public TCRs were present in many individuals. In vitro tests confirmed that a few of the cytomegalovirus-associated TCR beta chains recognize cytomegalovirus antigens. V-gene and J-gene trimming of TCR beta chains was associated with a missense DCLRE1C variant in a later genetic analysis, and the association was replicated in an independent cohort. Immune exposure information for the cohort was limited to CMV serostatus. Some IMGT-functional V segments, including TRBV6-2 and TRBV6-3, could not be distinguished by the 87-base-pair reads and were therefore excluded. The study gave a list of around 170 TCR beta chains associated with cytomegalovirus. This cohort had only TCR beta chains sequenced, and the lack of alpha or paired-chain data limited which features could be detected. The authors suggested that the approach could potentially be extended to other disease states and immunological phenotypes. Strong co-occurrence of HLA alleles, especially DR and DQ, made assigning TCR associations to individual alleles difficult. In a later analysis, more than 15,000 TCR beta sequences were associated with specific HLA alleles at a false discovery rate of 0.05. In a later analysis, most CMV-associated TCR beta chains were found to appear HLA-restricted, with HLA associations seemingly driven largely by CMV exposure. Sequencing depth was assumed to be roughly uniform across donors in the presence/absence analyses, though that assumption may not hold. An earlier analysis of 587 of the donors showed that most TCR beta V segments appeared in productive rearrangements either about 87% or about 30% of the time, which broadly matched IMGT annotations. Because HLA typing was unavailable for some donors at each locus, only the typed subset was used in association tests. According to a later genetic analysis, donors in an Asian-associated ancestry cluster had fewer N-insertions in productive TCRs than the approximately 610-donor mean. Cytomegalovirus status was reported to be diagnosed by the classifier with high specificity and sensitivity in both the original and validation cohorts. Linkage disequilibrium might explain the correlated functional status among segregating V segments, but an unknown experimental factor could not be ruled out. A cluster of highly shared sequence variants was judged likely to represent a technical artifact of the sequencing pipeline. The earlier analysis of about 600 of the donors excluded approximately 15 rarely observed V segments, including chromosome 9 orphons, because counts were too low. A further reported finding was that TCR beta sequences accurately predicted the HLA-A and HLA-B alleles for most subjects in the first cohort. A later analysis reported that several top co-occurrence clusters appeared linked to parvovirus B19, influenza, CMV and Epstein-Barr virus. In a later analysis, TCR association rates were found to vary across HLA loci, with the most associated TCRs seen for DRB1 alleles and the fewest for HLA-C alleles.

Library method: the immunoSEQ multiplex PCR assay. A mixture of 60 forward primers for TCR Vbeta segments and 13 reverse primers for TCR Jbeta segments was used in the multiplex PCR. The CDR3 region of rearranged TCR beta genes was amplified from genomic DNA by a multiplex PCR assay. The amplified TCR beta libraries were sequenced on the Illumina HiSeq System as 87-base-pair reads. Per the original workflow: A later analysis tallied 75 million to 95 million unique TCR beta chains across the approximately 670 repertoires, and about 10 million of those chains were shared by two or more donors. A nearest-neighbor algorithm error-corrected the raw reads and collapsed the reads into unique sequences, merging closely related sequences to remove PCR and sequencing errors. V, D and J gene segments were assigned by aligning CDR3 sequences to IMGT reference sequences. For a sequence to be retained, at least a six-nucleotide match to both a V gene segment and a J gene segment was required. Rearrangements were classified as productive when the CDR3 lacked stop codons and remained in frame with V and J, and all other rearrangements were classified as non-productive. CDR3 was defined according to IMGT convention as the region running from the second conserved V-encoded cysteine to the conserved J-encoded phenylalanine. The earlier analysis of roughly 590 of the donors excluded sequences that lacked an unambiguous match to a single V gene segment. An earlier analysis of a few hundred of the donors classified V segments as functional when productive rearrangements were above 56.7% and as segregating when the standard deviation between donors was above 5%. A statistical classification framework was built for diagnosing cytomegalovirus status from the catalog of TCR beta chain sequences. In a later analysis, V and J genes were assigned by comparing TCR nucleotide sequences against IMGT/GENE-DB human TR gene sequences. Using the TCRdist pipeline, a later analysis assigned CDR3 sequences along with most-parsimonious VDJ recombination scenarios. In a later analysis, each TCR beta chain was defined by its CDR3 amino acid sequence together with its V-gene family, and reads lacking a unique V-gene family were excluded. In a later analysis, nearly 600 highly shared, low-generation-probability nucleotide sequences were removed to address suspected cross-contamination and a sequencing artifact. For each public chain, a later analysis derived a clonal expansion index from normalized ranks of inferred template counts within each repertoire. A later analysis computed generation probabilities with a VDJ recombination model fitted to out-of-frame rearrangements, and checked the results against IGoR. In a later analysis, TCR-TCR, TCR-HLA and TCR-CMV co-occurrence was scored with hypergeometric tests, and a repertoire-size bias correction was applied to TCR pairs. A later analysis estimated false discovery rates by permuting HLA or CMV assignments 20 times. In a later analysis, co-occurring TCRs were grouped with DBSCAN, and TCRdist sequence similarity was added when clustering was performed within HLA-allele-positive subsets. Co-occurrence clustering excluded repertoires with fewer than 30,000 or more than 120,000 public chains, plus five with anomalous nucleotide sharing. TCRdb obtained this table from immuneACCESS and retained in-frame rearrangements with V and J assigned. These tables miss some clones; where compared with another copy, unresolved V genes account for less than half of the shortfall, and the remainder is unexplained. V and J calls and clone size come straight from that table; D and trimming were deduced from the DNA. This sample gives under 200,000 clones in total; 80% of them show up just once. About 4.5% of the sample lies in the top ten.

The CDR3 contains 15 residues, cysteine and phenylalanine counted. Only the CDR3 portion is preserved as DNA: 45 bases, with reading frame beginning at the first base. From a lookup of the germline V gene, CDR1 and CDR2 are SGHRS and YFSETQ. V loses 4 bases, J loses 4 bases, and the germline ends lie 16 bases apart. The cohort consisted of hundreds of healthy bone marrow donors. Cohort members were all nominally healthy when sampled, although unrecorded immune exposures were likely present. The donor tested CMV seronegative, placing the donor among the 350 to 400 seronegative members of the cohort. Every donor gave a peripheral blood sample, and the peripheral blood mononuclear cells from that sample were used for TCR beta sequencing. Genomic DNA was extracted from the blood cell samples with the Qiagen DNeasy Blood Extraction Kit.

The rearranged chain carries TRBV5-1 and TRBJ2-3, with the D gene not confidently named. Specimen: PBMCs. The receptor was isolated from a man younger than 40 in good health and CMV-seronegative. The bases are TGCGCCAGCAGCACCAGACTCGCTATGGCAGATACGCAGTATTTT. Its protein is CASSTRLAMADTQYF.